Sequencing of this TCR beta chain was carried out in a study of shared clonotypes between healthy human individuals. For the study at large: CD4 naive and memory got three plates each, CD8 naive two, CD8 memory one.

Generated by immunoSEQ multiplex PCR, the TCRdb table keeps only in-frame clones and is missing some. The data contain 200,000 to 250,000 clones, under 80% of them singletons. Many counts were recorded for this clone. Its antigen remains unidentified. Overall study findings and caveats: Clonotypes not shared had lower generation probabilities than those common to all four donors. Between a few donors, naive CD4 clonotypes were shared at a level of about 5%.

Healthy adults negative for HIV, lacking recent acute infections or vaccinations, served as donors. The material sequenced was memory CD4+ T cells sorted from blood. Subset reported: CD45RA-negative fraction. The TCR was taken from a man aged 30 to 39 in good health.

DNA of the CDR3: TGTGCCAGCAGCCCGCCTATGCGGGAGGGCCCTTACAATGAGCAGTTCTTC. This encodes CASSPPMREGPYNEQFF. The chain combines TRBV7-9 with TRBJ2-1; 9 bases agree with TRBD2. This CDR3 comprises 17 residues. Looked up from germline, CDR1 is SEHNR and CDR2 is FQNEAQ (reference sequence). Trimming cost V 5 bases and J 4 bases; bases outside gene matches: 12.